This T cell receptor beta chain is from a study of cytomegalovirus exposure and HLA in healthy donors. Study outcomes and limitations: Sequencing depth across donors, presence/absence analyses assumed, was roughly uniform.

The PCR ran on 60 Vbeta and 13 Jbeta primers. Profiling relied on immunoSEQ multiplex PCR, and the TCRdb table lists in-frame clones only, not all of them. The sample has around 63,000 clones; approximately 79% are singletons. As regards this clone: Its antigen remains unknown.

This CDR3 region has 15 residues. Germline trimming cut 3 bases from V and 4 bases from J; bases unmatched to any gene: 3. Germline V gives CDR1 SGHNT, CDR2 YYREEE (reference sequence). The sequence came from a woman aged 30 to 39 in good health and CMV-seronegative. The chain has TRBV5-4 and TRBJ2-1; TRBD2 aligns across 11 bases. Material for sequencing was PBMCs. CDR3 loop: CASSSGTSGYNEQFF. In DNA form, the CDR3 reads TGTGCCAGCAGCTCAGGGACTAGCGGATACAATGAGCAGTTCTTC.